The rows below give T cell receptor beta chains drawn from one sample of a study of naive and memory T cell subsets. TCRdb reprocessed the UMI-ligation and nested PCR reads via MiXCR and lists one record per CDR3 protein. Of more than 25,000 distinct CDR3 sequences listed, roughly 5.2% are singletons. Sequencing input: blood. These receptors were collected from an adult in good health. CDR3s include the opening cysteine and the closing phenylalanine or tryptophan. The order of the fields is J gene, D gene, V gene, CDR3 protein. D genes are given only for firm matches.

j_gene: TRBJ2-1
d_gene: TRBD2
v_gene: TRBV7-3
CDR3aa: CASSLPLAGGPGSNEQFF

j_gene: TRBJ2-6
d_gene: TRBD1
v_gene: TRBV12-3/TRBV12-4
CDR3aa: CASRQGAPGANVLTF

j_gene: TRBJ2-3
d_gene: .
v_gene: TRBV6-5
CDR3aa: CASSYSGRSTDTQYF

j_gene: TRBJ2-1
d_gene: TRBD2
v_gene: TRBV6-2/TRBV6-3
CDR3aa: CASRGGEEQFF

j_gene: TRBJ1-2
d_gene: TRBD1
v_gene: TRBV4-1
CDR3aa: CASSHDRERNGYTF

j_gene: TRBJ1-1
d_gene: .
v_gene: TRBV7-2
CDR3aa: CASSSRVKAFF

j_gene: TRBJ2-3
d_gene: TRBD2
v_gene: TRBV6-2/TRBV6-3
CDR3aa: CASALGSGRDTQYF

j_gene: TRBJ2-3
d_gene: .
v_gene: TRBV3-2
CDR3aa: CASSHGLAGETDTQYF

j_gene: TRBJ2-1
d_gene: .
v_gene: TRBV9
CDR3aa: CASSVGALSSYNEQFF

j_gene: TRBJ2-3
d_gene: .
v_gene: TRBV29-1
CDR3aa: CSVESRDSLGDTQYF

j_gene: TRBJ1-2
d_gene: .
v_gene: TRBV20-1
CDR3aa: CSGGEGAYGYTF

j_gene: TRBJ2-1
d_gene: .
v_gene: TRBV20-1
CDR3aa: CSARNAPHAPSYNEQFF

j_gene: TRBJ2-1
d_gene: TRBD2
v_gene: TRBV29-1
CDR3aa: CSVEDRGGGVNEQFF

j_gene: TRBJ2-1
d_gene: TRBD1
v_gene: TRBV7-8
CDR3aa: CASSLEGQRHNEQFF

j_gene: TRBJ1-2
d_gene: .
v_gene: TRBV25-1
CDR3aa: CASSESPVYGYTF